Shown below are 27 T cell receptor beta chains from a single sample sequenced in a study of preoperative IRX-2 immunotherapy in early breast cancer. Method: immunoSEQ multiplex PCR; TCRdb's copy keeps in-frame clones and lacks some. The sample records fewer than 40,000 clones, about 90% being singletons. The treatment is: preoperative locoregional IRX-2 cytokine immunotherapy. Specimen: tumor tissue, collected after IRX-2 immunotherapy. All receptors derive from a human donor with breast cancer.

The chain's CDR3 is CASSQEVVSPTDTQYF. The DNA of the CDR3 is TGCGCCAGCAGCCAAGAAGTTGTGTCACCTACAGATACGCAGTATTTT. V and J are TRBV1 and TRBJ2-3. TRBV1 corresponds to a pseudogene. CDR3 size: 16 residues.

The chain is built from TRBV30 and TRBJ2-1, with 8 bases identical to TRBD2. Looked up from germline, CDR1 is GTSNPN and CDR2 is SVGIG (reference sequence). There are 13 residues in the CDR3. Unmatched junction bases numbered 5, after V lost 1 base and J lost 9 bases. CDR3 loop: CAWSEGLVSEQFF. CDR3 nucleotide sequence: TGTGCCTGGAGTGAGGGACTAGTAAGTGAGCAGTTCTTC.

This clone was counted a single time. The rearrangement joins TRBV7-4 to TRBJ2-2; D is perhaps TRBD2 (6 bases). There are 13 residues in the CDR3. The germline gives CDR1 SGHVT, CDR2 SQSDAQ. The CDR3 here is CNIGTVNTGELFF. The CDR3 DNA reads as TGTAACATCGGGACTGTCAACACCGGGGAGCTGTTTTTT.

The table lists this clone with a few counts. V is TRBV7-1 and J is TRBJ2-2; 11 bases agree with TRBD2. TRBV7-1 is noted as an ORF with a role that remains uncertain. With V trimmed by 4 bases and J by 6 bases, 10 bases remained unmatched. CDR3 length equals 17 residues. CDR3 protein: CASSWLAGGVAPGELFF. The CDR3 nucleotides read TGTGCCAGCAGCTGGCTAGCGGGAGGAGTTGCCCCCGGGGAGCTGTTTTTT.

This clone was recorded once. V and J are TRBV11-3 and TRBJ1-5, with 10 bases that match TRBD1. The CDR3 has 16 amino acids. V was clipped by 1 base and J by 0 bases; unmatched bases: 0. CDR1 SGHNT and CDR2 YENEEA come from the germline V gene. The CDR3 region has the DNA TGTGCCAGCAGCTTAGGGACAGGGGGTAGCAATCAGCCCCAGCATTTT. It is translated as CASSLGTGGSNQPQHF.

The chain uses TRBV5-1 and TRBJ1-1; D is possibly TRBD1 (6 bases). The CDR3 covers 14 residues. Germline lookup yields CDR1 SGHRS and CDR2 YFSETQ. Deletions cut 6 bases from V and 7 bases from J, with 19 bases between. CDR3 DNA sequence: TGCGCCAGCACCCGGCGGGGGGGGCAGGTTGAAGCTTTCTTT. Its translation is CASTRRGGQVEAFF.

The J gene is TRBJ2-3, the V gene TRBV6-8; 13 bases fit TRBD2. V gave up 10 bases and J gave up 4 bases; unmatched junction bases: 11. The CDR3 length is 16 residues. Germline V lookup: CDR1 MNHGY, CDR2 SAAAGT. The CDR3 sequence is CAISRLAGGGSDTQYF. DNA for the CDR3: TGTGCCATCAGCAGACTAGCGGGAGGCGGGTCAGATACGCAGTATTTT.

The V gene is TRBV19, the J gene TRBJ2-7, with a possible D match to TRBD2 (6 bases). Germline V gives CDR1 LNHDA, CDR2 SQIVND (reference sequence). This CDR3 has 13 residues. The V end lost 5 bases, the J end lost 3 bases, and 11 bases lay between the germline ends. This CDR3 reads CASSLVSGYEQYF. Here the CDR3 DNA reads TGTGCCAGTAGTCTAGTTAGCGGCTACGAGCAGTACTTC.

This chain links TRBV6-8 with TRBJ1-6; perhaps TRBD1 as D (5 bases). Germline V gives CDR1 MNHGY, CDR2 SAAAGT. This CDR3 has 14 residues. V lost 10 bases and J 2 bases, leaving 12 bases between the germline ends. CDR3 sequence (DNA): TGTGCCATCACGAGGGACCCCTATAATTCACCCCTCCACTTT. It yields the protein CAITRDPYNSPLHF.

This rearrangement joins TRBV5-1 to TRBJ1-2; 9 positions match TRBD1. Looked up from germline, CDR1 is SGHRS and CDR2 is YFSETQ. This CDR3 has 16 amino acids. V gave up 8 bases and J gave up 6 bases; unmatched junction bases: 17. The CDR3 spells CASQLGQGLLRDGYTF. CDR3 coding DNA: TGCGCCAGTCAGCTCGGACAGGGGCTCCTTAGGGATGGCTACACCTTC. The full variable domain, in which reference TRBV5-1 and TRBJ1-2 provide the parts outside the CDR3, is KAGVTQTPRYLIKTRGQQVTLSCSPISGHRSVSWYQQTPGQGLQFLFEYFSETQRNKGNFPGRFSGRQFSNSRSEMNVSTLELGDSALYLCASQLGQGLLRDGYTFGSGTRLTVV.

This chain links TRBV7-1 with TRBJ1-1; 10 positions agree with TRBD1. TRBV7-1 is known as an ORF, though its function is uncertain. The V gene end was trimmed by 5 bases and the J gene end by 3 bases; junction bases not matched to a gene: 12. The CDR3 sequence is 17 residues long. The CDR3 reads CASSRGTGDEKDTEAFF. Written as DNA, the CDR3 is TGTGCCAGCAGCCGTGGGACAGGGGATGAGAAGGACACTGAAGCTTTCTTT.

In its sample, this clone was seen once. The V and J genes are TRBV28 and TRBJ1-2, with D uncertain. CDR1 and CDR2 (germline): MDHEN, SYDVKM. This CDR3 contains 15 residues. Trimming took off 1 base at V and 6 bases at J, with 15 bases between the two ends. Here the CDR3 reads CASSLSALSVDGYTF. The CDR3 DNA reads as TGTGCCAGCAGTTTATCGGCCCTCTCAGTTGATGGCTACACCTTC.

The chain joins TRBV11-3 to TRBJ2-3, with unresolved D. Trimming took off 2 bases at V and 0 bases at J, with 12 bases between the two ends. Germline lookup yields CDR1 SGHNT and CDR2 YENEEA. This CDR3 has 16 residues. This CDR3 reads CASSLFHRVSTDTQYF. The CDR3 DNA reads TGTGCCAGCAGCTTATTCCACCGGGTGAGCACAGATACGCAGTATTTT.

This chain connects TRBV11-3 to TRBJ2-3; 16 bases map to TRBD2. The CDR3 runs 18 residues. From germline, CDR1 is SGHNT and CDR2 YENEEA. Germline trimming cut 5 bases from V and 3 bases from J; bases unmatched to any gene: 8. The CDR3 sequence: CASSHPGLAGGITDTQYF. The CDR3 bases are TGTGCCAGCAGCCATCCGGGACTAGCGGGGGGGATAACAGATACGCAGTATTTT.

The chain employs TRBV10-3 and TRBJ2-5; 7 positions match TRBD2. Trimming took 2 bases from V and 2 from J; bases not matched to a gene: 5. The CDR3 has 15 residues. CDR1 and CDR2 from the germline V gene are ENHRY and SYGVKD. The CDR3 DNA follows: TGTGCCATCAGTGAGCGGGGGAGGGAACAAGAGACCCAGTACTTC. As protein: CAISERGREQETQYF.

The rearrangement joins TRBV25-1 to TRBJ2-7, with D hard to call. The CDR3 length is 12 residues. Germline V gene data show CDR1 as MGHDK and CDR2 as SYGVNS. The CDR3 reads CAVGAAFYEQYF. The DNA for the CDR3 is TGTGCAGTCGGAGCAGCCTTCTACGAGCAGTACTTC.

The J gene is TRBJ2-3, the V gene TRBV6-8; 9 nucleotides match TRBD2. The V and J ends lost 4 bases and 8 bases, in that order; junction bases with no gene match: 10. The CDR3 has 15 residues. CDR1 and CDR2 from the germline V gene are MNHGY and SAAAGT. The CDR3 nucleotides read TGTGCCAGCAGTTCCCAAGCGGGAGGAACGGGTACGCAGTATTTT. The encoded protein is CASSSQAGGTGTQYF.

The genes are TRBV19 and TRBJ1-1, with 9 bases lining up with TRBD1. With V trimmed by 6 bases and J by 5 bases, 7 bases remained unmatched. The germline gives CDR1 LNHDA, CDR2 SQIVND (reference sequence). The CDR3 is 14 residues long. The CDR3 nucleotides read TGTGCCAGTAGACCGGGACAGGGTACGACTGAAGCTTTCTTT. This codes for CASRPGQGTTEAFF. Using reference TRBV19 and TRBJ1-1 for the parts outside the CDR3, the full variable domain is DGGITQSPKYLFRKEGQNVTLSCEQNLNHDAMYWYRQDPGQGLRLIYYSQIVNDFQKGDIAEGYSVSREKKESFPLTVTSAQKNPTAFYLCASRPGQGTTEAFFGQGTRLTVV.

The genes are TRBV9 and TRBJ1-5; the match to TRBD1 covers 10 bases. CDR1 is SGDLS and CDR2 is YYNGEE in the germline V gene. The CDR3 extends over 16 amino acids. Trimming removed 6 bases from V and 5 bases from J; junction bases left unmatched: 11. CDR3 loop: CASTKEGQGMDQPQHF. CDR3 nucleotide sequence: TGTGCCAGCACTAAGGAGGGACAGGGGATGGATCAGCCCCAGCATTTT.

The chain combines TRBV6-8 with TRBJ1-5; D uncertain. From germline, CDR1 is MNHGY and CDR2 SAAAGT. The V gene lost 2 bases and the J gene lost 6 bases, with 14 bases spanning the gap. This CDR3 region has 15 residues. CDR3 sequence: CASSYALPSGQPQHF. DNA for the CDR3: TGTGCCAGCAGTTACGCGCTCCCGTCGGGTCAGCCCCAGCATTTT.

V and J are TRBV18 and TRBJ1-4, with a tentative D call TRBD1 (5 bases). The V gene lost 6 bases and the J gene lost 15 bases, with 20 bases spanning the gap. The CDR3 is 13 residues long. Germline CDR1 reads KGHSH; CDR2 reads LQKENI. CDR3 amino acids: CASSPGLTADLFF. In DNA form, the CDR3 reads TGTGCCAGCTCCCCGGGATTGACAGCCGATTTGTTTTTT.

The V gene is TRBV30, the J gene TRBJ1-4; TRBD1 matches 11 bases. Germline lookup yields CDR1 GTSNPN and CDR2 SVGIG (reference sequence). The junction had 4 bases not matched to a gene; V was cut back by 3 bases and J by 4 bases. The CDR3 runs to 15 residues. For the CDR3, the DNA is TGTGCCTGGAGGGACAGGGGGCCGAGTAATGAAAAACTGTTTTTT. Its protein is CAWRDRGPSNEKLFF.

V usage is TRBV15 and J usage is TRBJ2-1; 8 bases match TRBD2. CDR1 and CDR2 from the germline V gene are LNHNV and YYDKDF (reference sequence). The CDR3 sequence is 16 residues long. J gave up 2 bases and V 5 bases, and 8 bases lay outside the gene matches. The CDR3 loop reads CATSRRAGGTYNEQFF. The CDR3 DNA reads TGTGCCACCAGCCGGAGGGCGGGGGGAACCTACAATGAGCAGTTCTTC.

This chain connects TRBV7-6 to TRBJ1-1; unclear D gene. The V end was cut by 5 bases, the J end by 4 bases, with 17 bases between. Germline CDR1 SGHVS, CDR2 FNYEAQ. The CDR3 spans 15 residues. This CDR3 reads CASSAQAGQSTEAFF. In nucleotides, the CDR3 is TGTGCCAGCAGCGCTCAAGCGGGCCAGTCCACTGAAGCTTTCTTT.

V gene TRBV11-3 combines with J gene TRBJ2-1; D is possibly TRBD1 or TRBD2 (6 bases each). Between the trimmed V and J ends, which lost 7 bases and 7 bases, there was a span of 17 bases. CDR3 length equals 14 residues. Germline V lookup: CDR1 SGHNT, CDR2 YENEEA. The CDR3 protein is CASTRRGTQNEQFF. CDR3 DNA: TGTGCCAGCACCCGAAGGGGGACTCAAAATGAGCAGTTCTTC.

The genes are TRBV18 and TRBJ2-5, with TRBD1 identical over 8 bases. This CDR3 is 16 amino acids long. Germline V gene data show CDR1 as KGHSH and CDR2 as LQKENI. V lost 0 bases to trimming and J lost 5 bases; unmatched junction nucleotides: 8. The CDR3 region has the DNA TGTGCCAGCTCACCACCGAGGCAGGGGGCCTTTGAGACCCAGTACTTC. This encodes CASSPPRQGAFETQYF.

The gene calls are TRBV6-8 and TRBJ1-1, with 7 bases identical to TRBD1. The CDR3 is 12 residues long. CDR1 is MNHGY and CDR2 is SAAAGT in the germline V gene. V lost 7 bases and J lost 10; bases outside the gene matches: 9. The CDR3 sequence is CASNAGGVGAFF. CDR3 coding DNA: TGTGCCAGCAATGCAGGGGGTGTTGGAGCTTTCTTT.